This T cell receptor beta chain was observed in a study of molecular identifiers for immune sequencing clone quantification. TCR libraries were built in bulk with a published protocol and specific TCR primers. TCRdb analysed the PCR reads with MiXCR anew, one entry per CDR3 protein. The sample has approximately 680,000 distinct CDR3 sequences, 25% seen once. Study-wide results and caveats: Clones of above 20 RNA copies carried over 98% of effector molecules; in naive cells they carried under 1%.

This clonotype was recorded many times. Antigen specificity is unknown. Germline values: CDR1 SGDLS, CDR2 YYNGEE. Trimming shortened V by 0 bases and J by 5 bases, and 10 bases separated the two germline ends. CDR3 size: 14 residues. CD8+CD4-CCR7+CD45RA+ sorting gave the naive CD8 T cells. The V call is TRBV9, the J call TRBJ2-3; D gene ambiguous. The receptor comes from a human donor in good health. Some libraries in this study had Jurkat cell RNA spiked in. The sequencing sample was made of naive CD8+ T cells from blood, with Jurkat cell RNA spiked in. Described subset: FACS-sorted CD8+CD4-CCR7+CD45RA+ naive T cells. The DNA of the CDR3 is TGTGCCAGCAGCGTAGACGGCGCTAGAGATACGCAGTATTTT. Its translation is CASSVDGARDTQYF.